Below, 15 T cell receptor beta chains from the same sample are listed, as sequenced in a study of blood T cell repertoires in COVID-19. Method: immunoSEQ multiplex PCR; TCRdb's copy keeps in-frame clones and lacks some. The table records around 91,000 clones, around 85% of them present only once. The sample taken for sequencing was peripheral blood. The receptors shown here come from a human donor in a cohort sampled during active COVID-19.

The CDR3 is CASSPQGQTPLHF. The CDR3 nucleotides read TGTGCCAGCAGTCCACAGGGACAAACACCCCTCCACTTT. The chain couples TRBV6-5 to TRBJ1-6; possible D gene TRBD1, 6 bases. CDR1 is MNHEY, CDR2 SVGAGI, per germline. The V end was cut by 5 bases, the J end by 11 bases, with 13 bases between. CDR3 length: 13 residues.

The rearrangement links TRBV4-1 to TRBJ2-3, with D tentatively TRBD1 (6 bases). Germline CDR1 MGHRA, CDR2 YSYEKL. There are 16 residues in the CDR3. Trimming cost V 2 bases and J 6 bases, with 18 bases left between them. CDR3 in DNA: TGCGCCAGCAGCCAAAACCGGGACACCCACGGGGATACGCAGTATTTT. This codes for CASSQNRDTHGDTQYF.

This chain uses TRBV18 with TRBJ2-7, with D perhaps matching TRBD2 (5 bases). The V end was cut by 2 bases, the J end by 2 bases, with 10 bases between. The CDR3 extends over 14 amino acids. CDR1 and CDR2 from the germline V gene are KGHSH and LQKENI. The CDR3 sequence is CASSPDGNTYEQYF. The CDR3 DNA sequence: TGTGCCAGCTCACCAGACGGGAATACCTACGAGCAGTACTTC.

The rearrangement joins TRBV5-1 to TRBJ2-7; 7 bases are shared with TRBD1. CDR1 is SGHRS, CDR2 YFSETQ, per germline. The CDR3 length is 16 residues. V was pared by 4 bases and J by 4 bases, with 14 bases of the junction left unmatched. CDR3 bases: TGCGCCAGCAGCCCAGAATCGACAGGGAAACCTTACGAGCAGTACTTC. The encoded protein is CASSPESTGKPYEQYF.

The chain uses TRBV12-3 or TRBV12-4 and TRBJ2-1, with TRBD2 matching 9 bases. There are 13 residues in the CDR3. V trimming: 3 bases; J trimming: 6 bases; junction bases outside the gene matches: 0. In DNA, the CDR3 is TGTGCCAGCAGTTTGACTAGCGGCAATGAGCAGTTCTTC. The encoded protein is CASSLTSGNEQFF.

The chain links TRBV19 to TRBJ2-7, with D possibly matching TRBD1 (5 bases). From germline, CDR1 is LNHDA and CDR2 SQIVND (reference sequence). V was clipped by 3 bases and J by 2 bases, with 11 bases between them. The CDR3 contains 14 residues. CDR3: CASSIGPRAYEQYF. As DNA, the CDR3 is TGTGCCAGTAGTATTGGGCCCAGGGCCTACGAGCAGTACTTC.

This chain links TRBV4-3 with TRBJ2-7; 8 bases agree with TRBD1. CDR3 length: 14 amino acids. Germline lookup yields CDR1 LGHNA and CDR2 YSLEER. After removal of 4 bases from V and 2 bases from J, the junction contained 4 bases not matched to a gene. CDR3 sequence: CASSRGQGPYEQYF. The CDR3 coding sequence is TGCGCCAGCAGCCGAGGACAGGGACCCTACGAGCAGTACTTC.

The J gene is TRBJ1-6, the V gene TRBV28; 9 positions match TRBD1. The CDR3 covers 15 residues. V was clipped by 6 bases and J by 7 bases; unmatched bases: 7. Germline V CDR1 and CDR2: MDHEN, SYDVKM. The CDR3 region has the DNA TGTGCCAGCAGCAGGGACAGGGCAGGGAATTCACCCCTCCACTTT. Translating it yields CASSRDRAGNSPLHF.

In its sample, this clone was seen once. The J gene is TRBJ2-7, the V gene TRBV2; perhaps TRBD1 as D (5 bases). V lost 8 bases to trimming and J lost 5 bases, with 16 bases between them. The germline V gene has CDR1 SNHLY and CDR2 FYNNEI. CDR3 length: 13 amino acids. CDR3 amino acids: CASFGARGNEQYF. In DNA form, the CDR3 reads TGTGCCAGCTTTGGGGCCAGAGGCAACGAGCAGTACTTC.

The CDR3 coding sequence is TGTGCCAGCAGCCCAGAGAGCGACAGGGGCAATGGCTACACCTTC. Protein sequence: CASSPESDRGNGYTF. The chain links TRBV4-2 to TRBJ1-2; TRBD1 agrees at 8 bases. The length of the CDR3 is 15 residues. Unmatched junction bases numbered 10, after V lost 4 bases and J lost 6 bases. Germline CDR1 LGHNA, CDR2 YNFKEQ.

The rearrangement uses TRBV6-5 and TRBJ2-7; TRBD1 matches at 7 bases. Germline V gene sequence: CDR1 MNHEY, CDR2 SVGAGI. The ends lost 6 bases at V and 4 bases at J; junction bases unmatched: 9. The CDR3 loop spans 14 amino acids. This CDR3 reads CASRDRSGGYEQYF. In DNA form, the CDR3 reads TGTGCCAGCAGGGATCGGTCAGGGGGATACGAGCAGTACTTC.

The chain is built from TRBV28 and TRBJ1-6; TRBD1 agrees at 7 bases. This CDR3 region has 15 residues. Unmatched junction bases numbered 7, after V lost 5 bases and J lost 6 bases. CDR1 is MDHEN and CDR2 is SYDVKM in the germline V gene. This CDR3 is CASSPGQYRNSPLHF. CDR3 nucleotide sequence: TGTGCCAGCAGTCCGGGACAGTATCGTAATTCACCCCTCCACTTT.

The chain combines TRBV24-1 with TRBJ2-2, with D possibly TRBD2 on 6 matching bases. Per the germline V gene, CDR1 is KGHDR and CDR2 is SFDVKD. The V end lost 4 bases, the J end lost 2 bases, and 16 bases lay between the germline ends. This CDR3 has 17 residues. CDR3 nucleotide sequence: TGTGCCACCAGTGACTACCGCGGGGCAATCAACACCGGGGAGCTGTTTTTT. This sequence encodes CATSDYRGAINTGELFF.

The chain uses TRBV5-1 and TRBJ2-3, with a possible D match to TRBD2 (6 bases). Germline CDR1 SGHRS, CDR2 YFSETQ. CDR3 length equals 15 residues. Trimming took 7 bases from V and 0 from J, leaving 15 bases between them. The DNA for the CDR3 is TGCGCCAGCGGCCCTGGGACTGTCAGCACAGATACGCAGTATTTT. Amino acid sequence: CASGPGTVSTDTQYF.

About this clone itself: Sequence at one end of the junction differs from germline and may be a read error. The chain carries TRBV29-1 and TRBJ2-1, with 8 bases matching TRBD2. Looked up from germline, CDR1 is SQVTM and CDR2 is ANQGSEA. This CDR3 contains 16 residues. CDR3 residues: CSVEVLADSSYNEQFF. In nucleotides, the CDR3 is TGCAGCGTCGAAGTACTAGCGGATAGCTCCTACAATGAGCAGTTCTTC.